One and the same sample provided the 4 T cell receptor beta chains below, sequenced in a study of cytomegalovirus exposure and HLA in healthy donors. Both 60 Vbeta primers and 13 Jbeta primers went into the PCR. Using immunoSEQ multiplex PCR, the repertoire was profiled, and TCRdb retains in-frame clones only, with some absent. The sample shows 100,000 to 150,000 clones, over 75% of them seen only once. Material: PBMCs. These receptors were collected from a woman aged 40-49 years in good health and CMV-seropositive.

The V call is TRBV4-1, the J call TRBJ2-5; 7 nucleotides match TRBD2. CDR3 length equals 17 residues. V gave up 4 bases and J gave up 1 base; unmatched junction bases: 12. Germline V gene lookup returns CDR1 MGHRA and CDR2 YSYEKL. The CDR3 region has the DNA TGCGCCAGCAGCCGAGGGTGGGAGGGCGCAATCCAAGAGACCCAGTACTTC. Residues: CASSRGWEGAIQETQYF.

The genes are TRBV6-5 and TRBJ1-1; tentatively, D is TRBD1 (5 bases). The length of the CDR3 is 14 residues. Germline CDR1 MNHEY, CDR2 SVGAGI. The V end was cut by 5 bases, the J end by 5 bases, with 15 bases between. CDR3 coding DNA: TGTGCCAGCAGTAGGACACATTTAGAAACTGAAGCTTTCTTT. Protein product: CASSRTHLETEAFF.

The chain links TRBV30 to TRBJ2-2; the D gene is possibly TRBD2 (6 bases). Germline CDR1 and CDR2: GTSNPN and SVGIG (reference sequence). This CDR3 spans 16 amino acids. Trimming cost V 0 bases and J 5 bases, with 16 bases left between them. CDR3 amino acids: CAWSVGSGSRTGELFF. CDR3 nucleotide sequence: TGTGCCTGGAGTGTAGGGTCCGGGAGTCGAACCGGGGAGCTGTTTTTT. Drawing the rest from reference TRBV30 and TRBJ2-2, the complete variable domain is SQTIHQWPATLVQPVGSPLSLECTVEGTSNPNLYWYRQAAGRGLQLLFYSVGIGQISSEVPQNLSASRPQDRQFILSSKKLLLSDSGFYLCAWSVGSGSRTGELFFGEGSRLTVL.

V usage is TRBV29-1 and J usage is TRBJ2-5; D is ambiguous. Germline V gives CDR1 SQVTM, CDR2 ANQGSEA. V dropped 4 bases and J dropped 0 bases, with 3 bases sitting between them. This CDR3 contains 11 residues. This chain's CDR3 is CSVAHQETQYF. The CDR3 DNA reads as TGCAGCGTTGCTCACCAAGAGACCCAGTACTTC.